The 24 T cell receptor beta chains below come from one sample, sequenced in a study of CD8 T cells in Susac syndrome. Reverse transcription used roughly 0.5 to 1 ug RNA and random hexamers. MiXCR, run by TCRdb on the immunoSEQ multiplex PCR reads, gives a single entry per CDR3 protein. In the table there are 150,000 or so distinct CDR3 sequences, just under 95% of which are singletons. The material sequenced was CD8+ T cells from PBMCs. The receptors stem from a human donor with multiple sclerosis.

The chain employs TRBV6-5 and TRBJ1-1; D unresolved. The germline gives CDR1 MNHEY, CDR2 SVGAGI. The CDR3 loop spans 12 amino acids. Trimming shortened V by 6 bases and J by 4 bases, and 9 bases separated the two germline ends. The CDR3 DNA is TGTGCCAGCAGACGAACAGCCACTGAAGCTTTCTTT. Its protein is CASRRTATEAFF.

This clonotype has more than one count but fewer than ten. The genes are TRBV20-1 and TRBJ2-7; D may match TRBD1 or TRBD2 (5 bases each). V dropped 5 bases and J dropped 3 bases, with 14 bases sitting between them. The germline CDR1 and CDR2 sequences are DFQATT and SNEGSKA (reference sequence). This CDR3 has 13 residues. The CDR3 nucleotides read TGCAGTGCTCGACCCGGGACGGTCTACGAGCAGTACTTC. The encoded protein is CSARPGTVYEQYF.

The gene calls are TRBV15 and TRBJ2-7; 7 nucleotides line up with TRBD1. J gave up 9 bases and V 3 bases, and 11 bases lay outside the gene matches. Germline CDR1 LNHNV, CDR2 YYDKDF (reference sequence). This CDR3 comprises 14 residues. CDR3 amino acids: CATSSTGVRASQYF. The CDR3 nucleotides read TGTGCCACCAGCAGTACAGGGGTCCGAGCGTCGCAGTACTTC.

The V gene is TRBV2, the J gene TRBJ2-2; D gene ambiguous. Trimming removed 8 bases from V and 4 bases from J, with 8 bases in between. CDR1 and CDR2 from the germline V gene are SNHLY and FYNNEI. The CDR3 loop spans 12 amino acids. CDR3 sequence (DNA): TGTGCCAGCGTTTACAGCACCGGGGAGCTGTTTTTT. The encoded protein is CASVYSTGELFF.

The gene calls are TRBV28 and TRBJ2-7; 7 nucleotides align to TRBD1. Per the germline V gene, CDR1 is MDHEN and CDR2 is SYDVKM. Trimming removed 5 bases from V and 3 bases from J; junction bases left unmatched: 4. The CDR3 is 13 amino acids. The CDR3 sequence: CASSRTGIYEQYF. CDR3 nucleotide sequence: TGTGCCAGCAGTCGGACAGGTATCTACGAGCAGTACTTC.

This clonotype was observed a single time. The chain links TRBV15 to TRBJ1-5; TRBD1 agrees at 9 bases. Germline CDR1 is LNHNV and CDR2 is YYDKDF (reference sequence). V lost 8 bases to trimming and J lost 2 bases; unmatched junction nucleotides: 1. The CDR3 extends over 13 amino acids. The CDR3 region is CATRTGGNQPQHF. CDR3 nucleotides: TGTGCCACCCGGACAGGGGGCAATCAGCCCCAGCATTTT.

The rearrangement links TRBV20-1 to TRBJ2-7; 7 bases map to TRBD1. Trimming took 5 bases from V and 3 from J; bases not matched to a gene: 7. The CDR3 spans 13 residues. Germline V CDR1 and CDR2: DFQATT, SNEGSKA (reference sequence). Written as DNA, the CDR3 is TGCAGTGCTTGGACAGGCCAGAACTACGAGCAGTACTTC. Translation: CSAWTGQNYEQYF.

This chain uses TRBV2 with TRBJ2-2; D gene unclear. CDR1 SNHLY and CDR2 FYNNEI come from the germline V gene. Between the trimmed V and J ends, which lost 4 bases and 0 bases, there was a span of 12 bases. There are 16 residues in the CDR3. The CDR3 DNA follows: TGTGCCAGCAGTGCAAGACTCCCCGCGAACACCGGGGAGCTGTTTTTT. It specifies CASSARLPANTGELFF. The variable domain in full, with the rest retrieved from reference TRBV2 and TRBJ2-2, is EPEVTQTPSHQVTQMGQEVILRCVPISNHLYFYWYRQILGQKVEFLVSFYNNEISEKSEIFDDQFSVERPDGSNFTLKIRSTKLEDSAMYFCASSARLPANTGELFFGEGSRLTVL.

V usage is TRBV6-6 and J usage is TRBJ2-7, with D perhaps TRBD1 (6 bases). CDR3 length: 12 amino acids. V lost 11 bases, J lost 2 bases, and 13 bases lay in between. The germline gives CDR1 MNHNY, CDR2 SVGAGI (reference sequence). CDR3 sequence reads: CAATGNAYEQYF. CDR3 coding DNA: TGTGCCGCCACAGGGAACGCCTACGAGCAGTACTTC.

This CDR3 reads CATSSAPRQGDDQPQHF. DNA of the CDR3: TGTGCCACCAGCAGTGCCCCTCGACAGGGGGATGATCAGCCCCAGCATTTT. The chain joins TRBV15 to TRBJ1-5, with 9 positions matching TRBD1. In germline, CDR1 is LNHNV, CDR2 YYDKDF (reference sequence). V lost 3 bases, J lost 5 bases, and 11 bases stayed unmatched. The CDR3 is 17 amino acids.

The chain employs TRBV28 and TRBJ1-4, with D hard to call. Germline assignment: CDR1 MDHEN and CDR2 SYDVKM. CDR3 length: 14 residues. With 5 bases removed from V and 8 bases from J, the gap between germline ends came to 15 bases. CDR3 residues: CASSARPREEKLFF. The CDR3 DNA sequence: TGTGCCAGCAGTGCCCGACCCAGAGAGGAAAAACTGTTTTTT. Supplemented by reference TRBV28 and TRBJ1-4, the full variable domain reads DVKVTQSSRYLVKRTGEKVFLECVQDMDHENMFWYRQDPGLGLRLIYFSYDVKMKEKGDIPEGYSVSREKKERFSLILESASTNQTSMYLCASSARPREEKLFFGSGTQLSVL.

V and J are TRBV28 and TRBJ2-4; 10 positions agree with TRBD2. CDR1 MDHEN and CDR2 SYDVKM come from the germline V gene. J lost 6 bases, V lost 6 bases, and 8 bases had no gene match. The CDR3 is 15 amino acids. CDR3 region: CASRRTSGTLNIQYF. CDR3 nucleotides: TGTGCCAGCAGGCGGACTAGCGGCACTTTAAACATTCAGTACTTC. The variable domain in full, completed from reference TRBV28 and TRBJ2-4, reads DVKVTQSSRYLVKRTGEKVFLECVQDMDHENMFWYRQDPGLGLRLIYFSYDVKMKEKGDIPEGYSVSREKKERFSLILESASTNQTSMYLCASRRTSGTLNIQYFGAGTRLSVL.

J is TRBJ2-3 and V is TRBV9; 11 bases line up with TRBD1. V shed 2 bases and J 6 bases; nucleotides not matched to a gene: 5. CDR3 size: 15 residues. Germline V gene sequence: CDR1 SGDLS, CDR2 YYNGEE. Here the CDR3 DNA reads TGTGCCAGCAGCGTGGACAGGGGGCGACGGGATACGCAGTATTTT. The encoded protein is CASSVDRGRRDTQYF. The complete variable domain, with remaining parts taken from reference TRBV9 and TRBJ2-3, reads DSGVTQTPKHLITATGQRVTLRCSPRSGDLSVYWYQQSLDQGLQFLIQYYNGEERAKGNILERFSAQQFPDLHSELNLSSLELGDSALYFCASSVDRGRRDTQYFGPGTRLTVL.

This chain links TRBV24-1 with TRBJ2-7; D perhaps matches TRBD1 (6 bases). This CDR3 spans 16 amino acids. Per the germline V gene, CDR1 is KGHDR and CDR2 is SFDVKD. The V end lost 1 base, the J end lost 4 bases, and 16 bases lay between the germline ends. The CDR3 region is CATSDLGASGAYEQYF. The CDR3 DNA reads as TGTGCCACCAGTGATTTAGGCGCTTCAGGGGCATACGAGCAGTACTTC.

This sequence joins TRBV27 and TRBJ1-1; D might be TRBD1 (6 bases). The V end was cut by 7 bases, the J end by 1 base, with 16 bases between. Germline-derived CDR1 and CDR2 are MNHEY and SMNVEV (reference sequence). The CDR3 contains 15 residues. The CDR3 region has the DNA TGTGCCAGCAAAGTCGCGAGGGGGGGGAACACTGAAGCTTTCTTT. It specifies CASKVARGGNTEAFF.

This chain connects TRBV29-1 to TRBJ1-1; D not resolved. The V gene lost 4 bases and the J gene lost 0 bases, with 6 bases spanning the gap. This CDR3 spans 12 amino acids. CDR1 is SQVTM, CDR2 ANQGSEA, per germline. The CDR3 DNA reads TGCAGCGTTGTCGGGGTGAACACTGAAGCTTTCTTT. As protein: CSVVGVNTEAFF.

The V call is TRBV7-9, the J call TRBJ2-1; D is undetermined. The V end lost 5 bases, the J end lost 6 bases, and 14 bases lay between the germline ends. The germline CDR1 and CDR2 sequences are SEHNR and FQNEAQ (reference sequence). CDR3 size: 14 residues. CDR3 DNA sequence: TGTGCCAGCAGCCTCGACTGGACGGGCAATGAGCAGTTCTTC. Its protein product is CASSLDWTGNEQFF.

CDR3 DNA: TGTGCCAGCAGTCCCGAGGCCATAGATGGCTACACCTTC. It encodes CASSPEAIDGYTF. The chain links TRBV28 to TRBJ1-2; unclear D gene. V lost 5 bases and J lost 6, with 13 bases in between. There are 13 residues in the CDR3. CDR1 is MDHEN and CDR2 is SYDVKM in the germline V gene.

This clonotype was counted once. The chain is built from TRBV7-6 and TRBJ2-4; either TRBD1 or TRBD2 may supply D (5 bases each). V was clipped by 2 bases and J by 8 bases, with 25 bases between them. This CDR3 contains 18 residues. Germline-derived CDR1 and CDR2 are SGHVS and FNYEAQ. The CDR3 protein is CASSLLSPGTEQGDIQYF. The CDR3 nucleotides are TGTGCCAGCAGCTTACTTTCCCCGGGGACGGAGCAAGGGGACATTCAGTACTTC.

The V call is TRBV10-3, the J call TRBJ1-2; D might be TRBD1 (6 bases). The length of the CDR3 is 14 residues. The V gene's germline CDR1 is ENHRY and CDR2 SYGVKD. V was shortened by 6 bases and J by 4 bases, with 15 bases between the two germline ends. The CDR3 sequence is CAIRGDGGLYGYTF. Here the CDR3 DNA reads TGTGCCATCAGGGGAGATGGGGGGCTCTATGGCTACACCTTC.

The chain uses TRBV4-1 and TRBJ2-3; D might be TRBD2 (7 bases). In germline, CDR1 is MGHRA, CDR2 YSYEKL. V was trimmed by 0 bases and J by 7 bases, leaving 17 bases between them. CDR3 length: 16 amino acids. CDR3 protein: CASSQEPGEGGHTQYF. The CDR3 coding sequence is TGCGCCAGCAGCCAAGAGCCTGGGGAGGGGGGGCATACGCAGTATTTT.

The CDR3 spells CASSLWTTTNEKLFF. The CDR3 bases are TGTGCCAGCTCACTCTGGACAACAACTAATGAAAAACTGTTTTTT. The V gene is TRBV18, the J gene TRBJ1-4, with D perhaps TRBD1 (5 bases). This CDR3 comprises 15 residues. Trimming shortened V by 4 bases and J by 0 bases, and 9 bases separated the two germline ends. Germline lookup yields CDR1 KGHSH and CDR2 LQKENI.

The J gene is TRBJ2-1, the V gene TRBV6-5; the match to TRBD1 covers 9 bases. CDR1 is MNHEY and CDR2 is SVGAGI in the germline V gene. The junction had 0 bases not matched to a gene; V was cut back by 1 base and J by 8 bases. The CDR3 is 13 amino acids. The CDR3 sequence: CASSYWTGDEQFF. The CDR3 DNA follows: TGTGCCAGCAGTTACTGGACAGGGGATGAGCAGTTCTTC.

The gene calls are TRBV9 and TRBJ2-7; D is unresolved. The CDR3 loop spans 11 amino acids. V lost 7 bases, J lost 7 bases, and 12 bases lay in between. Germline V gene sequence: CDR1 SGDLS, CDR2 YYNGEE. CDR3 protein: CASGTGEEQYF. The CDR3 bases are TGTGCCAGCGGAACTGGGGAAGAGCAGTACTTC. Variable domain in full (rest from reference TRBV9 and TRBJ2-7): DSGVTQTPKHLITATGQRVTLRCSPRSGDLSVYWYQQSLDQGLQFLIQYYNGEERAKGNILERFSAQQFPDLHSELNLSSLELGDSALYFCASGTGEEQYFGPGTRLTVT.